This passage covers 10 T cell receptor beta chains from one sample sequenced in a study of blood T cell repertoires in COVID-19. The method was immunoSEQ multiplex PCR; TCRdb's version includes in-frame clones alone and lacks a portion of them. The data contain a few hundred thousand clones, approximately 85% of them singletons. The specimen was PBMCs or T cells enriched from blood (not recorded which). The receptors were sampled from a woman aged 45-65 years who had recovered from COVID-19.

The sample holds one count of this clone. V is TRBV28 and J is TRBJ2-7; TRBD2 matches 10 bases. With 8 bases clipped from V and 3 bases from J, the junction kept 4 bases outside the gene matches. The CDR3 sequence is 13 residues long. Germline CDR1 is MDHEN and CDR2 is SYDVKM. The CDR3 reads CASLVAGGYEQYF. CDR3 bases: TGTGCCAGCTTGGTAGCGGGAGGCTACGAGCAGTACTTC. Drawing the rest from reference TRBV28 and TRBJ2-7, the complete variable domain is DVKVTQSSRYLVKRTGEKVFLECVQDMDHENMFWYRQDPGLGLRLIYFSYDVKMKEKGDIPEGYSVSREKKERFSLILESASTNQTSMYLCASLVAGGYEQYFGPGTRLTVT.

The gene calls are TRBV27 and TRBJ2-2, with 10 bases that match TRBD2. The CDR3 is 16 amino acids. Germline V CDR1 and CDR2: MNHEY, SMNVEV (reference sequence). Germline trimming cut 5 bases from V and 4 bases from J; bases unmatched to any gene: 7. CDR3 nucleotides: TGTGCCAGCAGTACCAGCGGGAGGGCCGGCACCGGGGAGCTGTTTTTT. The encoded protein is CASSTSGRAGTGELFF.

This chain links TRBV4-1 with TRBJ1-2; 7 positions match TRBD1. This CDR3 has 16 amino acids. The J segment lost 6 bases and the V segment lost 0 bases, leaving 10 bases of the junction unmatched. Germline CDR1 MGHRA, CDR2 YSYEKL. The CDR3 reads CASSQDPQGVLNGYTF. As DNA, the CDR3 is TGCGCCAGCAGCCAAGACCCCCAGGGGGTGTTGAATGGCTACACCTTC.

V gene TRBV9 combines with J gene TRBJ1-5; no clear D. Between the trimmed V and J ends, which lost 0 bases and 1 base, there was a span of 5 bases. The CDR3 loop spans 14 amino acids. Germline-derived CDR1 and CDR2 are SGDLS and YYNGEE. CDR3 bases: TGTGCCAGCAGCGTAGGGCCGAGCAATCAGCCCCAGCATTTT. Protein: CASSVGPSNQPQHF.

The CDR3 region is CASSSWTSGRVYNEQFF. CDR3 DNA: TGCGCCAGCAGCTCCTGGACTAGCGGGAGAGTATACAATGAGCAGTTCTTC. The V and J genes are TRBV5-1 and TRBJ2-1, with 13 nucleotides matching TRBD2. Germline CDR1 SGHRS, CDR2 YFSETQ. The CDR3 is made up of 17 amino acids. V dropped 3 bases and J dropped 4; count of bases not matched to a gene: 7.

The chain links TRBV2 to TRBJ1-1, with 11 bases lining up with TRBD1. This CDR3 has 16 amino acids. J lost 3 bases, V lost 6 bases, and 9 bases had no gene match. Germline-derived CDR1 and CDR2 are SNHLY and FYNNEI. The DNA of the CDR3 is TGTGCCAGCAGCCCCGGACAGGGGGCGCAGGACACTGAAGCTTTCTTT. This gives the protein CASSPGQGAQDTEAFF.

This clone appeared a few times. The chain employs TRBV7-3 and TRBJ1-2, with a tentative D call TRBD1 (5 bases). This CDR3 has 15 amino acids. Germline-derived CDR1 and CDR2 are SGHTA and FQGTGA. V lost 1 base, J lost 6 bases, and 15 bases lay in between. DNA for the CDR3: TGTGCCAGCAGCTTAATGGGAGGGACCCAAGATGGCTACACCTTC. Translation: CASSLMGGTQDGYTF.

The genes are TRBV27 and TRBJ2-5; the D gene is possibly TRBD2 (6 bases). CDR3 length equals 16 residues. V lost 5 bases, J lost 1 base, and 17 bases lay in between. Germline CDR1 and CDR2: MNHEY and SMNVEV (reference sequence). CDR3 region: CASSRGTPYSQETQYF. CDR3 DNA: TGTGCCAGCAGTCGAGGGACTCCTTATTCCCAAGAGACCCAGTACTTC.

This chain uses TRBV3-1 (or the pseudogene TRBV3-2) with TRBJ2-5; D perhaps matches TRBD2 (6 bases). The CDR3 is 16 amino acids. Trimming took 3 bases from V and 4 from J, leaving 18 bases between them. The germline V gene has CDR1 LGHDT and CDR2 YNNKEL (reference sequence). CDR3 coding DNA: TGTGCCAGCAGCCAGACTCAGGGAGGTTCTAGAGAGACCCAGTACTTC. Translated, it gives CASSQTQGGSRETQYF.

The gene calls are TRBV4-2 and TRBJ1-4, with 9 bases identical to TRBD1. The CDR3 totals 16 residues. Trimming cost V 0 bases and J 8 bases; bases outside gene matches: 7. The germline V gene encodes CDR1 LGHNA and CDR2 YNFKEQ. CDR3 region: CASSQDSGTGPEKLFF. The CDR3, as DNA: TGTGCCAGCAGCCAAGATTCCGGGACAGGGCCGGAAAAACTGTTTTTT.